Listed below are T cell receptor beta chains from one sample, sequenced in a study of blood T cells in healthy people across ages. From the 5' RACE reads, TCRdb called clonotypes with MiXCR, one entry per CDR3 protein. The sample includes fewer than 2 million distinct CDR3 sequences, around 42% of them seen just once. Sequenced input: blood. All receptors derive from a human donor in good health. The CDR3 runs from the conserved cysteine through the conserved F or W. Fields, in order: D gene, clone size, J gene, V gene, CDR3 protein, CDR3 DNA. D genes are given only for firm matches. Size is stated for part of the rows, as once, few or many counts, or as a class when the clone is expanded.

>TRBD2|-|TRBJ2-7|TRBV24-1
CATSDSPGTSGGYEQYF
TGTGCCACCAGTGATTCACCCGGGACTAGCGGAGGCTACGAGCAGTACTTC
>-|-|TRBJ1-2|TRBV10-3
CAIRPFPDTYGYTF
TGTGCCATCAGACCCTTCCCGGACACCTATGGCTACACCTTC
>TRBD2|-|TRBJ2-1|TRBV7-2
CASSSPPGLAGSSYNEQFF
TGTGCCAGCAGCTCACCACCGGGACTAGCGGGCAGCTCCTACAATGAGCAGTTCTTC
>-|-|TRBJ1-5|TRBV12-3/TRBV12-4
CASNAGDQPQHF
TGTGCCAGCAACGCGGGGGATCAGCCCCAGCATTTT
>-|few|TRBJ1-1|TRBV7-9
CASKRDLSEAFF
TGTGCCAGTAAAAGGGATCTGTCCGAAGCTTTCTTT
>-|few|TRBJ2-7|TRBV24-1
CATSDPTEAVYEQYF
TGTGCCACCAGTGACCCGACAGAAGCAGTCTACGAGCAGTACTTC
>-|-|TRBJ2-3|TRBV5-1
CASSLVGEADTQYF
TGTGCCAGCAGTCTAGTAGGGGAGGCAGATACGCAGTATTTT
>-|many|TRBJ2-7|TRBV6-5
CASSYSAGAYEQYF
TGTGCCAGCAGTTACTCGGCAGGGGCCTACGAGCAGTACTTC
>-|-|TRBJ2-3|TRBV7-3
CASSLGHFTDTQYF
TGTGCCAGCAGCTTGGGACATTTCACAGATACGCAGTATTTT
>TRBD1|-|TRBJ1-5|TRBV7-2
CASSRTGTSNQPQHF
TGTGCCAGCAGCCGGACAGGGACGAGCAATCAGCCCCAGCATTTT
>-|few|TRBJ1-6|TRBV7-2
CASSLAKGSNSPLHF
TGTGCCAGCAGCTTAGCAAAAGGGAGTAATTCACCCCTCCACTTT
>TRBD1|-|TRBJ1-2|TRBV7-2
CASSLAGGGQGNYGYTF
TGTGCCAGCAGCTTAGCGGGCGGGGGACAGGGTAACTATGGCTACACCTTC
>TRBD1|-|TRBJ2-3|TRBV20-1
CSASLTGVSTDTQYF
TGCAGTGCTAGTCTCACAGGGGTTAGCACAGATACGCAGTATTTT
>-|-|TRBJ1-5|TRBV27
CASSLCRGCQPQHF
TGTGCCAGCAGTTTATGCAGGGGTTGTCAGCCCCAGCATTTT
>TRBD1|-|TRBJ2-1|TRBV20-1
CSASATGTGHDNEQFF
TGCAGTGCTAGTGCCACCGGGACAGGGCATGACAATGAGCAGTTCTTC
>-|-|TRBJ2-3|TRBV2
CASIYGRTDTQYF
TGTGCCAGCATCTATGGTCGCACAGATACGCAGTATTTT
>-|-|TRBJ1-1|TRBV7-9
CASSLNGRVAFF
TGTGCCAGCAGCTTAAATGGTAGAGTAGCTTTCTTT
>-|-|TRBJ1-1|TRBV6-5
CASRPQGLMNAEAFF
TGTGCCAGCAGACCACAGGGCTTGATGAACGCTGAAGCTTTCTTT
>TRBD1|-|TRBJ2-7|TRBV29-1
CSVGDRGLNEQYF
TGCAGCGTTGGAGACAGGGGGCTGAACGAGCAGTACTTC
>-|few|TRBJ2-3|TRBV2
CASSEGWDGTTDTQYF
TGTGCCAGCAGTGAAGGATGGGACGGTACCACAGATACGCAGTATTTT
>-|few|TRBJ1-2|TRBV3-1
CASSQNLYGYTF
TGTGCCAGCAGCCAAAACCTCTATGGCTACACCTTC
>-|-|TRBJ2-1|TRBV24-1
CATSDTPGPRGNEQFF
TGTGCCACCAGTGACACCCCGGGACCACGGGGCAATGAGCAGTTCTTC
>TRBD2|once|TRBJ2-3|TRBV20-1
CSRYIAGGTDTQYF
TGCAGCAGATATATAGCGGGGGGCACAGATACGCAGTATTTT
>-|-|TRBJ2-7|TRBV10-3
CAISESLEQYF
TGTGCCATCAGTGAGTCGCTAGAGCAGTACTTC
>TRBD1|few|TRBJ1-5|TRBV5-5
CASSSVMTGGTNQPQHF
TGTGCCAGCAGCTCCGTTATGACAGGGGGTACTAATCAGCCCCAGCATTTT
>-|-|TRBJ2-7|TRBV2
CASGDLPSWDEQYF
TGTGCCAGCGGTGACCTTCCCAGCTGGGACGAGCAGTACTTC
>-|-|TRBJ2-5|TRBV27
CASMYAKGGNEQYF
TGTGCCAGCATGTACGCCAAGGGGGGGAATGAGCAGTACTTC
>-|-|TRBJ1-5|TRBV28
CASSPWEQGTNQPQHF
TGTGCCAGCAGCCCCTGGGAGCAGGGGACAAATCAGCCCCAGCATTTT
>-|once|TRBJ2-1|TRBV2
CASSGIRGGHEQFF
TGTGCCAGCAGTGGAATAAGGGGGGGCCACGAGCAGTTCTTC
>-|few|TRBJ2-7|TRBV29-1
CNVLEGSPSEQYF
TGCAACGTCCTTGAAGGGTCACCCTCCGAGCAGTACTTC
>-|-|TRBJ1-5|TRBV11-2
CASSLDMAANSNQPQHF
TGTGCCAGCAGCTTAGATATGGCAGCGAATAGCAATCAGCCCCAGCATTTT
>-|-|TRBJ2-7|TRBV7-2
CASSLIGGRSYEQYF
TGTGCCAGCAGCTTAATTGGGGGGCGTTCGTACGAGCAGTACTTC
>-|-|TRBJ1-2|TRBV13
CASSLGGTPENYGYTF
TGTGCCAGCAGCTTAGGCGGGACTCCGGAAAACTATGGCTACACCTTC
>-|-|TRBJ1-2|TRBV7-9
CATDYLKRWGDGYTF
TGTGCCACCGACTATTTGAAACGGTGGGGGGATGGCTACACCTTC
>TRBD2|few|TRBJ2-5|TRBV6-2/TRBV6-3
CASGGSGGPQETQYF
TGTGCCAGCGGAGGTAGCGGGGGGCCCCAAGAGACCCAGTACTTC
>-|few|TRBJ2-7|TRBV11-2
CASSLDHQSYEQYF
TGTGCCAGCAGCTTAGATCACCAGTCCTACGAGCAGTACTTC
>TRBD1|few|TRBJ2-1|TRBV7-2
CASSPSPDRGWNEQFF
TGTGCCAGCAGCCCCTCCCCGGACAGGGGGTGGAATGAGCAGTTCTTC
>-|few|TRBJ2-5|TRBV5-1
CASSHMTRRETQYF
TGCGCCAGCAGCCATATGACTAGAAGAGAGACCCAGTACTTC
>TRBD2|-|TRBJ2-1|TRBV5-1
CASSSLASGVDNEQFF
TGCGCCAGCAGCTCGTTAGCTAGCGGGGTTGACAATGAGCAGTTCTTC
>TRBD1|-|TRBJ2-7|TRBV12-3/TRBV12-4
CASSLLSGTGGMGTYEQYF
TGTGCCAGCAGTCTCTTGTCCGGGACAGGGGGCATGGGGACCTACGAGCAGTACTTC
>-|few|TRBJ2-1|TRBV12-3/TRBV12-4
CASSLVGGGDEQFF
TGTGCCAGCAGTTTAGTAGGCGGGGGCGATGAGCAGTTCTTC
>-|-|TRBJ2-1|TRBV7-3
CARDSPDPNLDNEQFF
TGTGCCAGGGATAGCCCGGACCCAAATTTGGACAATGAGCAGTTCTTC
>TRBD1|few|TRBJ2-7|TRBV28
CASSYLDRIYEQYF
TGTGCCAGCAGTTACCTGGACAGGATCTACGAGCAGTACTTC
>TRBD2|-|TRBJ2-5|TRBV7-8
CASSPSGGGAGETQYF
TGTGCCAGCAGCCCCTCTGGCGGGGGGGCCGGAGAGACCCAGTACTTC
>-|-|TRBJ2-7|TRBV20-1
CSARDLGVLEQYF
TGCAGTGCTAGAGATCTTGGGGTCCTCGAGCAGTACTTC
>-|-|TRBJ2-7|TRBV5-1
CASSYQGLDYEQYF
TGCGCCAGCAGTTACCAGGGGTTGGACTACGAGCAGTACTTC
>-|few|TRBJ2-7|TRBV15
CATSRDRRYEQYF
TGTGCCACCAGCAGAGATCGCAGATACGAGCAGTACTTC